This TCR beta chain stems from a study of follicular helper T cells after annual influenza vaccination. The time point is: 2015-2016 season, pre-vaccination. Excluded were substance abuse, HIV/AIDS, active cancer, immunomodulatory drugs and active illness. Per time point, roughly 35-100 mL of blood was sampled. Sequencing used immunoSEQ multiplex PCR; TCRdb keeps in-frame clones, though not all of them. The data hold about 5,600 clones, with over 80% observed a single time. Remarks on this clone: The antigen is undetermined.

Regarding the study as a whole: Day 7 ICOS+CD38+ clones were most often found later in ICOS-CD38- cTfh cells.

Germline CDR1 reads SGDLS; CDR2 reads YYNGEE. CDR3 length: 15 amino acids. The V segment lost 4 bases and the J segment 6 bases; nucleotides outside the gene matches: 8. This chain uses TRBV9 with TRBJ2-2; 8 nucleotides align to TRBD1. Material: CXCR5- memory CD4+ T cells sorted from blood, obtained on the day of influenza vaccination. This sequence was found in an adult who received the influenza vaccine. DNA for the CDR3: TGTGCCAGCAGCAGCCAGGGGGCGAGAGCCGGGGAGCTGTTTTTT. Its translation: CASSSQGARAGELFF.